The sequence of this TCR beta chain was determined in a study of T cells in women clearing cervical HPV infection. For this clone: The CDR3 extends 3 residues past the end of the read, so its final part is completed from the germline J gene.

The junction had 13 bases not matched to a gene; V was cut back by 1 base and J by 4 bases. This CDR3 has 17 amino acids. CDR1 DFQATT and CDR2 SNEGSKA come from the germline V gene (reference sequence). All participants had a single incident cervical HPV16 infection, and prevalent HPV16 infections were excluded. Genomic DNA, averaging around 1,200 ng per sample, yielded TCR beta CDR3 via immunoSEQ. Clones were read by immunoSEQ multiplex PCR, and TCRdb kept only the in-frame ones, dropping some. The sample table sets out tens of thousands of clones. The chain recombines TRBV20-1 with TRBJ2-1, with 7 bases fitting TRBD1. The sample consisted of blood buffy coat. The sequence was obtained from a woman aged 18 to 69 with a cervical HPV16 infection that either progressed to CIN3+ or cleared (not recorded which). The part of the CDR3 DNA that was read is TGCAGTGCTAGAGGCCCAAGGGGGCTAGTTAGGTACAATGAG. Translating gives CSARGPRGLVRYNE. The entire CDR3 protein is CSARGPRGLVRYNEQFF.